This TCR beta chain was sequenced during a study of blood T cell repertoires in COVID-19. Overall study context: Sample material is recorded as cDNA or gDNA derived from T cells, B-cell-depleted T cells, or PBMCs.

This clone was seen only once. The repertoire was sequenced with immunoSEQ multiplex PCR; TCRdb's copy has only in-frame clones and lacks some. The sample includes about 400,000 clones, 87% of them seen just once. What the recovered Cohort 3 donors had was two negative PCRs, clearance, or symptom resolution. The sequence derives from a woman aged 45-65 years who had recovered from COVID-19. Sequencing was done on a sample of PBMCs or T cells enriched from blood (not recorded which).

Here the CDR3 DNA reads TGTGCCAGCAGCCAAGTCGAAGCAGCGAAGAACACTGAAGCTTTCTTT. Its translation: CASSQVEAAKNTEAFF. The rearrangement links TRBV4-2 to TRBJ1-1; D ambiguous. The V gene's germline CDR1 is LGHNA and CDR2 YNFKEQ. V lost 1 base to trimming and J lost 1 base, with 13 bases between them. The CDR3 runs 16 residues.